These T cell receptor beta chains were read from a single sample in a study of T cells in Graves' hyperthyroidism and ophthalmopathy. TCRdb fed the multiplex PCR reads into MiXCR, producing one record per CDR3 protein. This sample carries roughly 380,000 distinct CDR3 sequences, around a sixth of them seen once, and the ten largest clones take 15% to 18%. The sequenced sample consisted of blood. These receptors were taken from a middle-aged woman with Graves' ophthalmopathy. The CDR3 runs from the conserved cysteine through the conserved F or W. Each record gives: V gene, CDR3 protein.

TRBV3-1 CASSQSALSYEQYF
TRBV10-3 CAISESDGGQPQHF
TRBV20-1 CSARDWEGDQPQHF
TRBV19 CASSIPGMNTEAFF
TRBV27 CASSFRGGASALAYEQYF
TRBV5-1 CASSSGGIANYGYTF
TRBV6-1 CASSDGTGRTDTQYF
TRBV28 CASRSTGGSFTYEQYF
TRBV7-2 CATSRDRIQETQYF
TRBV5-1 CASSLVQGNQPQPF
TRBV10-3 CAISDGDYEQYF
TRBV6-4 CASSEGVGYGYTF
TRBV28 CASRTGTYEQYF
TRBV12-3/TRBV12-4 CASSLRLHSTEAFF
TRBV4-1 CASSQEQTYEQYF
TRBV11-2 CASSTLGRNTGELFF
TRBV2 CASSRASSSYNSPLHF
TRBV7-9 CASSLSGGLGQREQYF
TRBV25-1 CANSIQGDGYTF
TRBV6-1 CASSVTRNLYEQYF
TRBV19 CASSIYRTRERYEQYF
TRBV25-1 CASSEDHLRPGNTIYF
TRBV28 CASKRTGTYGYTF
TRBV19 CASSLQPGGEQYF
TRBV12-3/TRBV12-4 CASSLFRQTQYF
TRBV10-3 CAISDEWTNTGELFF
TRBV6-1 CASSKRSGDPYEQYF
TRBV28 CASSHRGTYEQYF
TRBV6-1 CASSEDTGTGLGYGYTF